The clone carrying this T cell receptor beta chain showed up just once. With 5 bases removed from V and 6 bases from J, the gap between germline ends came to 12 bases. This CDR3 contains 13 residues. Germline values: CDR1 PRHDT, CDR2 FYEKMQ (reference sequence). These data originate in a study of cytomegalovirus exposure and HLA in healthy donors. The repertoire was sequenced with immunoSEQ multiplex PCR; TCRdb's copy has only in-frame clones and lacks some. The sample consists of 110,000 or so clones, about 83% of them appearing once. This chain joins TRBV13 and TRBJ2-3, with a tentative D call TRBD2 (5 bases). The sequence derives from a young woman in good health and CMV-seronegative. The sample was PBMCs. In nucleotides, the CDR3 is TGTGCCAGCAGCCCCCCCCCGGGGGATACGCAGTATTTT. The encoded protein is CASSPPPGDTQYF.